Reported below is one TCR beta chain. What it binds is unknown. This entry comes from a study of post-analysis software for immune sequencing data. Study information: Clinical courses comprised relapsing-remitting, secondary progressive and progressive-relapsing multiple sclerosis. Study outcomes and limitations: The five TRBV segments detected at higher frequency in patients than in controls included TRBV5-6, TRBV5-1 and TRBV20-1. Versus controls, multiple sclerosis patients showed significantly lower diversity (normalized Chao1). Those samples that were prepared in the same batch co-clustered strongly by F measure.

CDR1 and CDR2 (germline): SGHVS, FQNEAQ. The CDR3 extends over 16 amino acids. The V end lost 5 bases, the J end lost 3 bases, and 19 bases lay between the germline ends. Prepared TCR beta cDNA libraries contained unique molecular identifiers. Yield was roughly 0.5 million cDNA molecules from around 1 to 10 million T cells. TCRdb passed the PCR reads through MiXCR, listing each CDR3 protein once. Of 400,000 to 500,000 distinct CDR3 sequences in the sample, approximately 42% are singletons; the top ten hold 6.5% to 8%. The chain is built from TRBV7-8 and TRBJ1-2, with D possibly being TRBD1 (5 bases). Sequenced input: blood. This receptor was obtained from a girl aged 2-10 years with multiple sclerosis. This CDR3 is CASSPIDEQAYYGYTF. CDR3 in DNA: TGTGCCAGCAGCCCGATCGACGAACAGGCTTACTATGGCTACACCTTC.